What follows is one T cell receptor beta chain and its context. This record comes from a study of blood T cell repertoires in COVID-19. Overall study: Acute and convalescent COVID-19 specimens originated in the United States, Italy and Spain.

The V gene lost 3 bases and the J gene lost 2 bases, with 10 bases spanning the gap. The V gene's germline CDR1 is LNHDA and CDR2 SQIVND (reference sequence). CDR3 length: 14 residues. Using immunoSEQ multiplex PCR, the repertoire was profiled, and TCRdb retains in-frame clones only, with some absent. The repertoire holds a few hundred thousand clones, with around four fifths as singletons. This rearrangement joins TRBV19 to TRBJ2-5, with D perhaps matching TRBD1 (5 bases). Sample: peripheral blood. The clonotype comes from a woman aged 45-65 years with active or convalescent COVID-19. In DNA form, the CDR3 reads TGTGCCAGTAGTATTCGGACAACTCAAGAGACCCAGTACTTC. Protein sequence: CASSIRTTQETQYF. Full variable domain (remainder filled in from reference TRBV19 and TRBJ2-5): DGGITQSPKYLFRKEGQNVTLSCEQNLNHDAMYWYRQDPGQGLRLIYYSQIVNDFQKGDIAEGYSVSREKKESFPLTVTSAQKNPTAFYLCASSIRTTQETQYFGPGTRLLVL.